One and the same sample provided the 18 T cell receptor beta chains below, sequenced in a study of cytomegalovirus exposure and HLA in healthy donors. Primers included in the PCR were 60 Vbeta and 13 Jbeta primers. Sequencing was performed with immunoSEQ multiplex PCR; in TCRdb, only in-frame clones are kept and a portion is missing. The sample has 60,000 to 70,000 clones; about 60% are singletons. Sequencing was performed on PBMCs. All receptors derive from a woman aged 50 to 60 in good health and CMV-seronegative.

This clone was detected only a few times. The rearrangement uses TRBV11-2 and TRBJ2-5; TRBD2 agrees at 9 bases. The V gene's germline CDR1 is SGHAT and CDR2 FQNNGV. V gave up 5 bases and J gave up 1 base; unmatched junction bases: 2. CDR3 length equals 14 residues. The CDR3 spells CASSASGIQETQYF. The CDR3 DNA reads TGTGCCAGCAGCGCTAGCGGGATCCAAGAGACCCAGTACTTC.

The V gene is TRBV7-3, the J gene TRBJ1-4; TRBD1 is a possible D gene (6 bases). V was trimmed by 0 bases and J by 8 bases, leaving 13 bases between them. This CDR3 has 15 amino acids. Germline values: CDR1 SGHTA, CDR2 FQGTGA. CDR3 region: CASSLTGRGGEKLFF. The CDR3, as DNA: TGTGCCAGCAGCTTAACGGGCAGGGGAGGGGAAAAACTGTTTTTT.

CDR3 sequence: CASSEFGGSEQFF. CDR3 in DNA: TGCGCCAGCAGTGAGTTCGGGGGGTCTGAGCAGTTCTTC. The gene calls are TRBV10-1 and TRBJ2-1; 7 nucleotides align to TRBD2. The V gene end was trimmed by 1 base and the J gene end by 9 bases; junction bases not matched to a gene: 3. The CDR3 is 13 amino acids. The V gene's germline CDR1 is WNHNN and CDR2 SYGVQD (reference sequence).

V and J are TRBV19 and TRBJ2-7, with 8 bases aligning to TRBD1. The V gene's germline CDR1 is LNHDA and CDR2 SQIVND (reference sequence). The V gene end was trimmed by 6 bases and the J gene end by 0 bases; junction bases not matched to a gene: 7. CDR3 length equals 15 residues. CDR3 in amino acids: CASSKGQGSSYEQYF. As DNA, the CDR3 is TGTGCCAGTAGCAAAGGACAGGGTAGCTCCTACGAGCAGTACTTC.

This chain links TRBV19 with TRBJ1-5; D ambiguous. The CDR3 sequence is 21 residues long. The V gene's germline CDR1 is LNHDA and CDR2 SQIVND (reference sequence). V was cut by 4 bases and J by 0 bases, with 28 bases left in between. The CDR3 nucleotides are TGTGCCAGTAGTACGCAGGCAGGTGGGCTCCGGAGGGCATATAGCAATCAGCCCCAGCATTTT. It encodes CASSTQAGGLRRAYSNQPQHF.

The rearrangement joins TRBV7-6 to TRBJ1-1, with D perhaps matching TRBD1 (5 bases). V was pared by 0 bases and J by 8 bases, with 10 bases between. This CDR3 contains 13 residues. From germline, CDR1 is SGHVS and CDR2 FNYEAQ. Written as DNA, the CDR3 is TGTGCCAGCAGCTTAGCTTCCAGGGCCGAAGCTTTCTTT. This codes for CASSLASRAEAFF.

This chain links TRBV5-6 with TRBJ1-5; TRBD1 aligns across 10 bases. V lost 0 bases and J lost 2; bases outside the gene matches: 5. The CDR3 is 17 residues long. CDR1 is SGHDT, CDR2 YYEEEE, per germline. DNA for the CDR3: TGTGCCAGCAGCTTGGGGGACAGGGGTGCTGGCAATCAGCCCCAGCATTTT. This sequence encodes CASSLGDRGAGNQPQHF.

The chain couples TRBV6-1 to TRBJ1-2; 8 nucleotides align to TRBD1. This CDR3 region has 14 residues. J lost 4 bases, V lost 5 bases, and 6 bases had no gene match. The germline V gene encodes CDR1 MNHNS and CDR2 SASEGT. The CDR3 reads CASSLGQGGYGYTF. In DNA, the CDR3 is TGTGCCAGCAGTCTTGGACAGGGAGGCTATGGCTACACCTTC.

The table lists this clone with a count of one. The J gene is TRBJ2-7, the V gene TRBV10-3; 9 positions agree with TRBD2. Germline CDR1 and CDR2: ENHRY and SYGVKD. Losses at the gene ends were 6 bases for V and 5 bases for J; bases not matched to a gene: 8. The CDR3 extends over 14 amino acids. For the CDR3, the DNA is TGTGCCATCAGGTTAGCGGGAGTCCATAACGAGCAGTACTTC. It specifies CAIRLAGVHNEQYF.

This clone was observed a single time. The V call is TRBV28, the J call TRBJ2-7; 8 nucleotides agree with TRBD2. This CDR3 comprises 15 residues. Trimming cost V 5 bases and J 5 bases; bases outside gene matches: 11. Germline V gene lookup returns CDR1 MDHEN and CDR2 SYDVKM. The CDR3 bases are TGTGCCAGCAGTCAAAGGCGGGGGGTTCAAAACGAGCAGTACTTC. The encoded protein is CASSQRRGVQNEQYF.

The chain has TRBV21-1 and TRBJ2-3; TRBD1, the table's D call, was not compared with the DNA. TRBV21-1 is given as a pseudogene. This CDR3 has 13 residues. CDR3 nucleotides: TGTGCCAGCAGCGACAAGCCCACAGATACGCAGTATTTT. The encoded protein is CASSDKPTDTQYF.

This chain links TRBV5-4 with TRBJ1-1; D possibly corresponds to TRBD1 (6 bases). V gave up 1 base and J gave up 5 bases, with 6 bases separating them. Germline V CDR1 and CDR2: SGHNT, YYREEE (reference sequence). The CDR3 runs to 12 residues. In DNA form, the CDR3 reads TGTGCCAGCAGCTTGACAGGGACTGAAGCTTTCTTT. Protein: CASSLTGTEAFF.

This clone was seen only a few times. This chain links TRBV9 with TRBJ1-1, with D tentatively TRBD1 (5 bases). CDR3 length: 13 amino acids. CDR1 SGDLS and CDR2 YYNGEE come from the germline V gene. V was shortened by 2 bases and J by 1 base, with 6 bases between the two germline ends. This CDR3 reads CASSVQGNTEAFF. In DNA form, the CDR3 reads TGTGCCAGCAGCGTTCAGGGGAACACTGAAGCTTTCTTT.

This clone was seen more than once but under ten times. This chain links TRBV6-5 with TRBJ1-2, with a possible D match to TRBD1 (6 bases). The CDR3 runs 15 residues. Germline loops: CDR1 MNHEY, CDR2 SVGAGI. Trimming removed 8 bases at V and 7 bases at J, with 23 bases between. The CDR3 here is CASHLTGIPGGGYTF. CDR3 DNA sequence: TGTGCCAGCCACCTAACAGGGATACCTGGGGGTGGCTACACCTTC.

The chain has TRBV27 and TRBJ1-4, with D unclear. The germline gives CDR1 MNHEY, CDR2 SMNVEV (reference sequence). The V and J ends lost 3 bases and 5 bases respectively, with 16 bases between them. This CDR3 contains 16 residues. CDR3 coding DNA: TGTGCCAGCAGTTTGTCGGTACGGAGTATCAATGAAAAACTGTTTTTT. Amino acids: CASSLSVRSINEKLFF.

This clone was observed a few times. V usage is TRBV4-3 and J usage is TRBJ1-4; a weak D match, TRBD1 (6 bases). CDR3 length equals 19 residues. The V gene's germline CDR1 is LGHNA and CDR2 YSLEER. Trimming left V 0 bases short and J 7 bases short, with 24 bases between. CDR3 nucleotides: TGCGCCAGCAGCCAAGATTCCACAGGGCTGGGGCGTTTTGGTGAAAAACTGTTTTTT. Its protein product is CASSQDSTGLGRFGEKLFF.

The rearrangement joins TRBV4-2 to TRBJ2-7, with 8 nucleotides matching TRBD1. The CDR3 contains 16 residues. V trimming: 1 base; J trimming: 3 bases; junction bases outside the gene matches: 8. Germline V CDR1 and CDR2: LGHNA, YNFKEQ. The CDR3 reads CASSQGSTGVSYEQYF. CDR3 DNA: TGTGCCAGCAGCCAAGGATCGACAGGGGTGAGCTACGAGCAGTACTTC.

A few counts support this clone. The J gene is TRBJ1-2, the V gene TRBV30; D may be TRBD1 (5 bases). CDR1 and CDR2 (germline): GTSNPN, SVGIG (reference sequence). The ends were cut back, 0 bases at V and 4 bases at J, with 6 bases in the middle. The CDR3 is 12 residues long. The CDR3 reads CAWSVRAYGYTF. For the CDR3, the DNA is TGTGCCTGGAGTGTCAGGGCCTATGGCTACACCTTC.